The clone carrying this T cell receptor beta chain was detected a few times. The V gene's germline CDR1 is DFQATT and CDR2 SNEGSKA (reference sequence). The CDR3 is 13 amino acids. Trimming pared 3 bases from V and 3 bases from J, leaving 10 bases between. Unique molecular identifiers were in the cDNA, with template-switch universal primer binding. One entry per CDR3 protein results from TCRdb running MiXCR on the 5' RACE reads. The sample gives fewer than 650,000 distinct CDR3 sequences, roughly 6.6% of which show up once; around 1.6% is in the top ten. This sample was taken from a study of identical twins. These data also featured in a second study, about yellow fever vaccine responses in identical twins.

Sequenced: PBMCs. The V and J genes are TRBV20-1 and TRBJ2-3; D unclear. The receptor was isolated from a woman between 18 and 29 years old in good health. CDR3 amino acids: CSASGLNTDTQYF. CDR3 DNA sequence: TGCAGTGCTAGTGGATTAAATACAGATACGCAGTATTTT.